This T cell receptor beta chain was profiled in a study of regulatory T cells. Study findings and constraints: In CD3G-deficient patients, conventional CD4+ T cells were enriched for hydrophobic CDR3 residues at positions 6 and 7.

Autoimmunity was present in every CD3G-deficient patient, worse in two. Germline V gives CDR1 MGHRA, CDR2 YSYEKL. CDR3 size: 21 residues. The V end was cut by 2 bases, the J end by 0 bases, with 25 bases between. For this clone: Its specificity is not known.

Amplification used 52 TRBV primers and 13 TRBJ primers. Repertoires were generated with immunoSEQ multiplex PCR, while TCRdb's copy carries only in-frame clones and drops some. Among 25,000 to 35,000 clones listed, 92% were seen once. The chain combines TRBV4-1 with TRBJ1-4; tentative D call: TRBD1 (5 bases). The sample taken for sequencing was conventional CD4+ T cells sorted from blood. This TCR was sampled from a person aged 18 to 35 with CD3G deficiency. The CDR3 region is CASSQPPGQSPGRATNEKLFF. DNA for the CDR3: TGCGCCAGCAGCCAACCGCCGGGGCAGTCCCCCGGGCGGGCAACTAATGAAAAACTGTTTTTT.